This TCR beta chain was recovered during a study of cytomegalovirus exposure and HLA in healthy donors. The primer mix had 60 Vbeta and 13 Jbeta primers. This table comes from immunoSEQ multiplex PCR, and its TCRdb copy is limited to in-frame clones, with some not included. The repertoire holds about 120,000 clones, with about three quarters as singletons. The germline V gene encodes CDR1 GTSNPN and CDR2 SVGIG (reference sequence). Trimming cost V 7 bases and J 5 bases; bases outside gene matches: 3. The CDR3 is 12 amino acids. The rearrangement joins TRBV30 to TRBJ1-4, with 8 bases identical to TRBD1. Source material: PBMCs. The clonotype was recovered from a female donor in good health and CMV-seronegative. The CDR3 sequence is CAFTGGNEKLFF. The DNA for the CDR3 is TGTGCCTTCACAGGGGGGAATGAAAAACTGTTTTTT.